Listed here are 18 T cell receptor beta chains from one sample, sequenced in a study of tumor-infiltrating lymphocytes in primary liver carcinoma. Co-extraction of both nucleic acids (RNA and DNA) used roughly 20-33 mg of unsorted bulk tissue. Researchers generated TCR beta cDNA from about 0.5 ug of total RNA, relying on a constant-region primer. Researchers made the TCR beta libraries by running three nested multiplex PCR rounds with slightly modified ARM-PCR. Primers for the first two PCR rounds were TRBV1-TRBV30 forward primers and a C-beta reverse primer (about 9 cycles per round). TCRdb re-analysed the multiplex PCR reads in MiXCR, keeping a single row per CDR3 protein. The sample includes tens of thousands of distinct CDR3 sequences, 70% to 80% of them seen just once. Material for sequencing was liver tumor tissue from sampling region 2. Subset reported: tumor region T2, inferior pole. These receptors came from a man in his forties with primary liver carcinoma and hepatitis B virus infection.

As to this clonotype: This CDR3 fails to terminate in the conserved phenylalanine or tryptophan, so it likely reflects a read error. The rearrangement uses TRBV29-1 and TRBJ1-2; unclear D gene. The CDR3 runs to 12 residues. Germline lookup yields CDR1 SQVTM and CDR2 ANQGSEA. The chain's CDR3 is CGVEEENYGYTI. DNA for the CDR3: TGCGGCGTTGAGGAGGAAAACTATGGCTACACCATC.

This clonotype was detected ten times or more. This rearrangement joins TRBV10-3 to TRBJ1-2; D is perhaps TRBD1 (5 bases). V was trimmed by 4 bases and J by 3 bases, leaving 6 bases between them. The germline gives CDR1 ENHRY, CDR2 SYGVKD. This CDR3 contains 12 residues. The CDR3 is CAISAGDYGYTF. CDR3 coding DNA: TGTGCCATCAGTGCGGGGGACTATGGCTACACCTTC.

There are many counts of this clonotype. The chain combines TRBV4-1 with TRBJ2-7; D may correspond to TRBD1 or TRBD2 (5 bases each). Germline V gene sequence: CDR1 MGHRA, CDR2 YSYEKL. Trimming removed 0 bases at V and 6 bases at J, with 12 bases between. The CDR3 length is 14 residues. DNA for the CDR3: TGCGCCAGCAGCCAAGAAATTCGGGACCTCGAGCAGTACTTC. This gives the protein CASSQEIRDLEQYF.

As regards this clonotype: The junction departs from the called germline gene at one end, perhaps through a read error. The rearrangement joins TRBV29-1 to TRBJ2-1; D uncertain. CDR1 is SQVTM, CDR2 ANQGSEA, per germline. The CDR3 spans 13 residues. CDR3 nucleotide sequence: TGCAGCGGAGGACGGGCCGCATACAATGAGCTGTTCTTC. Residues: CSGGRAAYNELFF.

This clonotype was detected many times. V usage is TRBV5-4 and J usage is TRBJ2-1; 10 bases agree with TRBD2. The trim removed 4 bases at V and 7 bases at J, leaving 8 bases unmatched. The germline V gene encodes CDR1 SGHNT and CDR2 YYREEE (reference sequence). This CDR3 has 15 amino acids. The CDR3 DNA sequence: TGTGCCAGCAGCCCGGGACTAGCGAGAAAGAATGAGCAGTTCTTC. Translating gives CASSPGLARKNEQFF.

This sequence joins TRBV6-5 and TRBJ2-1; tentative D call: TRBD2 (6 bases). Germline V gene data show CDR1 as MNHEY and CDR2 as SVGAGI. The V end was cut by 7 bases, the J end by 0 bases, with 19 bases between. This CDR3 is built from 17 residues. CDR3 coding DNA: TGTGCCAGCAACTACTGGCGGGGAGGCGGCTCCTACAATGAGCAGTTCTTC. Translated, it gives CASNYWRGGGSYNEQFF.

As to this clonotype: A junction boundary mismatches the germline segment, possibly from a read error. The chain recombines TRBV6-1 with TRBJ1-6; D gene ambiguous. Germline lookup yields CDR1 MNHNS and CDR2 SASEGT. The CDR3 is 15 amino acids. The CDR3 DNA sequence: TGCGCCAGCAGTGTCAAACCAGCGGGGAATTCACTCCTCCACTTT. Translating it yields CASSVKPAGNSLLHF.

A word on this clonotype: A junction end diverges from the germline sequence, so it may reflect a read error. The V and J genes are TRBV12-3 or TRBV12-4 and TRBJ2-1, with 14 bases identical to TRBD2. The CDR3 has 16 amino acids. In DNA form, the CDR3 reads TGTGCCAGCAGTTTAGGTTCGGGGACTAGCGGGAGTGCACCCGGGTTC. It is translated as CASSLGSGTSGSAPGF.

In its sample, this clonotype was seen a few times. This chain connects TRBV11-2 to TRBJ2-7, with D possibly TRBD2 on 6 matching bases. Germline lookup yields CDR1 SGHAT and CDR2 FQNNGV. The CDR3 is 15 amino acids. Trimming removed 9 bases at V and 9 bases at J, with 27 bases between. The CDR3 reads CASSLGGTLPYGQYF. The CDR3 nucleotides read TGTGCCAGTAGCCTCGGCGGGACTCTACCCTATGGGCAGTACTTC.

This sequence joins TRBV11-1 and TRBJ2-1, with no clear D. The germline V and J ends were trimmed by 1 base and 8 bases, with 18 bases remaining between them. CDR1 and CDR2 from the germline V gene are SGHAT and FQDESV (reference sequence). The CDR3 contains 16 residues. CDR3 loop: CASSLGMEPPTHEQFF. The CDR3 DNA is TGTGCCAGCAGCTTAGGCATGGAACCTCCTACGCATGAGCAGTTCTTC. The full variable domain, completed using reference TRBV11-1 and TRBJ2-1, is EAEVAQSPRYKITEKSQAVAFWCDPISGHATLYWYRQILGQGPELLVQFQDESVVDDSQLPKDRFSAERLKGVDSTLKIQPAELGDSAMYLCASSLGMEPPTHEQFFGPGTRLTVL.

This clonotype came up a few times. The chain joins TRBV6-5 to TRBJ2-2; no clear D. Germline CDR1 reads MNHEY; CDR2 reads SVGAGI. The germline V and J ends were trimmed by 8 bases and 4 bases, with 17 bases remaining between them. CDR3 size: 15 residues. The CDR3 is CASGCAVDGTGELFF. For the CDR3, the DNA is TGTGCCAGCGGTTGCGCGGTGGACGGCACCGGGGAGCTGTTTTTT.

To note about this clonotype: One end of the junction fails to match germline, which may point to a read error. The chain's CDR3 is CTSSPEGRSNEQFF. The CDR3, as DNA: TGTACCAGCAGCCCGGAGGGCAGGAGTAATGAGCAGTTCTTC. The chain links TRBV6-5 to TRBJ2-1; the D gene is possibly TRBD2 (6 bases). The germline V gene has CDR1 MNHEY and CDR2 SVGAGI. The CDR3 has 14 residues.

The chain uses TRBV6-6 and TRBJ2-1; D ambiguous. V was clipped by 8 bases and J by 10 bases, with 12 bases between them. The CDR3 has 11 residues. Germline CDR1 reads MNHNY; CDR2 reads SVGAGI (reference sequence). The CDR3 loop is CASHQVGEQFF. The CDR3 DNA sequence: TGTGCCAGCCATCAGGTTGGGGAGCAGTTCTTC.

This chain links TRBV6-5 with TRBJ2-1; 8 nucleotides align to TRBD2. This CDR3 spans 15 amino acids. The ends lost 10 bases at V and 4 bases at J; junction bases unmatched: 12. Germline CDR1 and CDR2: MNHEY and SVGAGI. The CDR3 here is CAINPGLVAYNEQFF. Written as DNA, the CDR3 is TGTGCCATCAATCCGGGACTAGTGGCATACAATGAGCAGTTCTTC.

Remarks on this clonotype: It may be a read error: a sequence one base away is much more abundant. V usage is TRBV7-9 and J usage is TRBJ1-1; 7 bases align to TRBD1. Germline-derived CDR1 and CDR2 are SEHNR and FQNEAQ (reference sequence). The CDR3 has 14 residues. CDR3 nucleotides: TGTGCCAGCAGCTTCGAGGGGGCGAACGCTGAAGCTTTCTTT. As protein: CASSFEGANAEAFF.

This clonotype was detected once. Compared with germline, one end of the junction differs, possibly owing to a read error. This chain joins TRBV12-3 or TRBV12-4 and TRBJ1-1; D is unclear. The CDR3 runs to 15 residues. Here the CDR3 reads CASSFGSVPNTEAFF. The CDR3 coding sequence is TGTGCCAGTAGTTTCGGATCCGTCCCGAACACTGAAGCTTTCTTT.

There are many counts of this clonotype. The chain links TRBV5-1 to TRBJ2-3; D may be TRBD2 (6 bases). CDR3 length: 14 residues. Deletions cut 0 bases from V and 4 bases from J, with 9 bases between. In germline, CDR1 is SGHRS, CDR2 YFSETQ. CDR3 nucleotide sequence: TGCGCCAGCAGCTTGGCGACTAGTGCAGATACGCAGTATTTT. Encoded protein: CASSLATSADTQYF.

Notes on this clonotype: This likely comes from a read error, as the CDR3 has no conserved phenylalanine or tryptophan at its end. Because the CDR3's place on the DNA is in doubt, the DNA is left out and the CDR3 is given as listed by TCRdb. The V gene is TRBV7-8, the J gene TRBJ2-2. Germline V CDR1 and CDR2: SGHVS, FQNEAQ. The CDR3 has 16 residues if both end residues are counted. The CDR3 loop reads CASSLIRLPNTGELIS.